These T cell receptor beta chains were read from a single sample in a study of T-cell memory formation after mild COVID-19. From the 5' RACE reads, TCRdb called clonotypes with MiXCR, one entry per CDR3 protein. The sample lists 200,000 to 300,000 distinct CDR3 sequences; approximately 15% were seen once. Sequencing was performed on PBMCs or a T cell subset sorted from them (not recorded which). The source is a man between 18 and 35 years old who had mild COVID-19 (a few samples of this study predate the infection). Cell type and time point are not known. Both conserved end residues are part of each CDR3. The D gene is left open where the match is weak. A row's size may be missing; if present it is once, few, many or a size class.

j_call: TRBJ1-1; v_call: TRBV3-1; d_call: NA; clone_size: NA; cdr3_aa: CASSQDPREAFF; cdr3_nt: TGTGCCAGCAGCCAAGATCCACGGGAAGCTTTCTTT
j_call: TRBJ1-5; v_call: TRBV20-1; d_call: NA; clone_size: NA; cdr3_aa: CSAREVHSNQPQHF; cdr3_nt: TGCAGTGCTCGGGAAGTTCATAGCAATCAGCCCCAGCATTTT
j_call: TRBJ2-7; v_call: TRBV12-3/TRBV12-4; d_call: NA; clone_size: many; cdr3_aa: CASSLPPGTHEQYF; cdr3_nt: TGTGCCAGCAGTTTACCGCCAGGGACCCACGAGCAGTACTTC
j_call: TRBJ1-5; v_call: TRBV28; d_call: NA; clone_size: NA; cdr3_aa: CASSRGRRSNQPQHF; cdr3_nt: TGTGCCAGCAGCCGTGGACGGCGTAGCAATCAGCCCCAGCATTTT
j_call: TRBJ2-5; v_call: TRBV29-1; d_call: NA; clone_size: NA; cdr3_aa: CSVETEPETQYF; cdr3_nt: TGCAGCGTCGAGACAGAGCCAGAGACCCAGTACTTC
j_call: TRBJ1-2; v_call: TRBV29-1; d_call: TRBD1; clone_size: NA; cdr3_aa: CSVAPGQGAVIYGYTF; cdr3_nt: TGCAGCGTCGCCCCGGGACAGGGAGCCGTTATCTATGGCTACACCTTC
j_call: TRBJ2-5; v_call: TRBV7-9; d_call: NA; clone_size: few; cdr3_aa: CASSLKRSQETQYF; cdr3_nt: TGTGCCAGCAGCCTAAAACGGAGTCAAGAGACCCAGTACTTC
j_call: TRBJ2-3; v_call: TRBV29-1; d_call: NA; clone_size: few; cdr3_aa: CSSKEGASTDTQYF; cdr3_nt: TGCAGCTCCAAAGAGGGAGCTAGCACAGATACGCAGTATTTT
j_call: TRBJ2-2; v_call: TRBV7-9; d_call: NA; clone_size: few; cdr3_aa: CASSLGSHTGELFF; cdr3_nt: TGTGCCAGCAGCTTAGGGTCCCACACCGGGGAGCTGTTTTTT
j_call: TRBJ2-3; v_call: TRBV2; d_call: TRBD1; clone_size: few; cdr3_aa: CASSEWGTGGTDTQYF; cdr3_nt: TGTGCCAGCAGTGAATGGGGGACAGGCGGCACAGATACGCAGTATTTT
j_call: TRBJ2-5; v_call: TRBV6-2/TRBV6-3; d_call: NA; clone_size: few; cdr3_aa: CASSYGSAGHFQETQYF; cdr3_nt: TGTGCCAGCAGTTATGGTTCGGCAGGGCACTTCCAAGAGACCCAGTACTTC
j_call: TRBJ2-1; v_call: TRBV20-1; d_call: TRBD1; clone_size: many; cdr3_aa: CSARKDRPSSYNEQFF; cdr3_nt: TGCAGTGCTAGAAAGGACAGGCCGAGCTCCTACAATGAGCAGTTCTTC
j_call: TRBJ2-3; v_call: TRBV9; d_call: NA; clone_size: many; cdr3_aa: CASSVGDTQYF; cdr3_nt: TGTGCCAGCAGCGTAGGAGATACGCAGTATTTT
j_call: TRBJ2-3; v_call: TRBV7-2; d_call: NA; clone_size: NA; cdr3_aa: CASSLQGSDTQYF; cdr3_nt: TGTGCCAGCAGCTTACAGGGATCAGATACGCAGTATTTT
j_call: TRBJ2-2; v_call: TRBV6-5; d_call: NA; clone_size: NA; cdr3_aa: CASSSRTHWNTGELFF; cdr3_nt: TGTGCCAGCAGTTCCCGGACACACTGGAACACCGGGGAGCTGTTTTTT
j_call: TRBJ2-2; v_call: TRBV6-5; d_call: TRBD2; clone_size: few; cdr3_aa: CASSRNLAANTGELFF; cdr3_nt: TGTGCCAGCAGCCGAAACCTAGCGGCGAACACCGGGGAGCTGTTTTTT
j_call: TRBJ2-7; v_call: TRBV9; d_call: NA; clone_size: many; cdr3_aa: CASSAGTNEQYF; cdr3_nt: TGTGCCAGCAGCGCCGGGACCAACGAGCAGTACTTC
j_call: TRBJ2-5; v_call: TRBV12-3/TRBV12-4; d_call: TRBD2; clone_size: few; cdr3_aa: CASAGGGARETQYF; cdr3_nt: TGTGCCAGCGCCGGCGGGGGGGCCCGAGAGACCCAGTACTTC
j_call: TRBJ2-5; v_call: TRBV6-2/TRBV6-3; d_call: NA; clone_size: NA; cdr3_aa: CASSYRQALETQYF; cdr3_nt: TGTGCCAGCAGTTACCGACAGGCCCTCGAGACCCAGTACTTC
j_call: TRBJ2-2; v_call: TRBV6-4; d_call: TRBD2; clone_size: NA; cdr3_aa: CQQYTSGGYTGELFF; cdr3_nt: TGCCAGCAGTACACTAGCGGGGGGTACACCGGGGAGCTGTTTTTT
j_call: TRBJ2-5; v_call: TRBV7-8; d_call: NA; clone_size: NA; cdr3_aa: CASFRIWQETQYF; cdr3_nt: TGTGCCAGCTTTAGGATTTGGCAAGAGACCCAGTACTTC
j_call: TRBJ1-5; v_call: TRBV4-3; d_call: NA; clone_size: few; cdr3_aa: CASSQDLTGTQPQHF; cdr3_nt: TGCGCCAGCAGCCAAGATTTAACGGGTACTCAGCCCCAGCATTTT
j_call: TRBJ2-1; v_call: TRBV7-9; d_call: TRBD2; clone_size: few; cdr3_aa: CASSYGLAGGPEQFF; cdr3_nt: TGTGCCAGCAGCTACGGACTAGCGGGGGGGCCCGAGCAGTTCTTC
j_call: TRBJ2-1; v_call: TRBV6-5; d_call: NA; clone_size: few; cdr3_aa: CASSYSIVETEQFF; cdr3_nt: TGTGCCAGCAGTTACTCGATAGTGGAGACTGAGCAGTTCTTC
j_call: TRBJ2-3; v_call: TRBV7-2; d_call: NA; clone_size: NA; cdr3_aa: CASSPNREDTQYF; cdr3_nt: TGTGCCAGCAGCCCCAACAGGGAGGATACGCAGTATTTT
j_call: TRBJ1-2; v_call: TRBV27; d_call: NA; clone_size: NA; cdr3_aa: CASSFDRNYGYTF; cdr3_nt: TGTGCCAGCAGTTTTGATAGGAACTATGGCTACACCTTC
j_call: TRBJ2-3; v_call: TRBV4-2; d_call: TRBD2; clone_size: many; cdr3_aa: CASSQDQGLGADTQYF; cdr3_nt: TGTGCCAGCAGCCAAGATCAGGGACTAGGCGCAGATACGCAGTATTTT
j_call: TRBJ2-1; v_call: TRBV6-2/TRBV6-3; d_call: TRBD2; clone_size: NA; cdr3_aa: CASRITSGGAWQFF; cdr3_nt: TGTGCCAGCAGAATCACTAGCGGGGGGGCTTGGCAGTTCTTC
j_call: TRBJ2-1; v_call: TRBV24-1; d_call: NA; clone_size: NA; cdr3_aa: CATSGPGSANEQFF; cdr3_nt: TGTGCCACCAGTGGGCCGGGGTCCGCCAATGAGCAGTTCTTC